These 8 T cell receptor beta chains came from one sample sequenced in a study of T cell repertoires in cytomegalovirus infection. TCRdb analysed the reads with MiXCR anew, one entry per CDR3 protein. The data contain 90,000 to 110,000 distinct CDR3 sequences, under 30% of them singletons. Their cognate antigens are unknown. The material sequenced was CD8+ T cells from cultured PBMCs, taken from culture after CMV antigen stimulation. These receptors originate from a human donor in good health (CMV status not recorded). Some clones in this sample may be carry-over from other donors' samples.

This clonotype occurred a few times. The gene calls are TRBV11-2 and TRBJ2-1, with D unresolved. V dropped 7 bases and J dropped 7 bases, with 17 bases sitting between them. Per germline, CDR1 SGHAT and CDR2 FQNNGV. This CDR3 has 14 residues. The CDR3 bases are TGTGCCAGCATGCCCGGTCAGTCGGTAAATGAGCAGTTCTTC. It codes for CASMPGQSVNEQFF. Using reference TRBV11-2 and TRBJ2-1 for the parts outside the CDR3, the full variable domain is EAGVAQSPRYKIIEKRQSVAFWCNPISGHATLYWYQQILGQGPKLLIQFQNNGVVDDSQLPKDRFSAERLKGVDSTLKIQPAKLEDSAVYLCASMPGQSVNEQFFGPGTRLTVL.

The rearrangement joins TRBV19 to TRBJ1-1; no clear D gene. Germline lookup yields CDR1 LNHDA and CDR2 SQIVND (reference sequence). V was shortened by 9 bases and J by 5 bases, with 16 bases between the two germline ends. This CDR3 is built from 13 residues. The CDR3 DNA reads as TGTGCCAGCCATCAAGAAGGGAAAACTGAAGCTTTCTTT. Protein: CASHQEGKTEAFF.

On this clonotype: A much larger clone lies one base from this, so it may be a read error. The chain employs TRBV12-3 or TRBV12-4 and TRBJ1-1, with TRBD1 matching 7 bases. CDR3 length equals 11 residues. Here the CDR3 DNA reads TGTGCCCGCAGTTTGGGGGACAGAGCTTTCTTT. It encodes CARSLGDRAFF.

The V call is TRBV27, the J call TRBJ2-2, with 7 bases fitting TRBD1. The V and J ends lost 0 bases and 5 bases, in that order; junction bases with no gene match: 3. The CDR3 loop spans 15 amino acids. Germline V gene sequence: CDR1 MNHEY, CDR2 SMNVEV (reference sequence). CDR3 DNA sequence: TGTGCCAGCAGTTTATCAGGGGGCTGGACCGGGGAGCTGTTTTTT. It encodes CASSLSGGWTGELFF.

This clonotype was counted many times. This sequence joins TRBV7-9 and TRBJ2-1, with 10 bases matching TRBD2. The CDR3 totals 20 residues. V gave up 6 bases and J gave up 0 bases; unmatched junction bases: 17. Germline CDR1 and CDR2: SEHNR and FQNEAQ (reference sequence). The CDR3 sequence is CASRPDSGGVPASSYNEQFF. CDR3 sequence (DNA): TGTGCCAGCAGACCAGACAGCGGGGGGGTCCCAGCGAGCTCCTACAATGAGCAGTTCTTC.

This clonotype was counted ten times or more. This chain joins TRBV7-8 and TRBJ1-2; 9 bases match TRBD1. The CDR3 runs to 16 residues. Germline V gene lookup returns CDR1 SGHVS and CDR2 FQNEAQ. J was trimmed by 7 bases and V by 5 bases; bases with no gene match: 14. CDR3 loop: CASSASSGTGLGGYTF. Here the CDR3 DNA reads TGTGCCAGCAGCGCCAGCTCCGGGACAGGGTTGGGTGGCTACACCTTC. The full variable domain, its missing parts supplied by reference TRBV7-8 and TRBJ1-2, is GAGVSQSPRYKVAKRGQDVALRCDPISGHVSLFWYQQALGQGPEFLTYFQNEAQLDKSGLPSDRFFAERPEGSVSTLKIQRTQQEDSAVYLCASSASSGTGLGGYTFGSGTRLTVV.

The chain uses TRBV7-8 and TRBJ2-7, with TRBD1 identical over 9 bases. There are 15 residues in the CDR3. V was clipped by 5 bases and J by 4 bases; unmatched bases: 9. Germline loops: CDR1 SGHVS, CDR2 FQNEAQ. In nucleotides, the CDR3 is TGTGCCAGCAGCACAGAGGTGACAGGGGGATACGAGCAGTACTTC. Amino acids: CASSTEVTGGYEQYF. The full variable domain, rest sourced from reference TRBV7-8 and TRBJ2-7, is GAGVSQSPRYKVAKRGQDVALRCDPISGHVSLFWYQQALGQGPEFLTYFQNEAQLDKSGLPSDRFFAERPEGSVSTLKIQRTQQEDSAVYLCASSTEVTGGYEQYFGPGTRLTVT.

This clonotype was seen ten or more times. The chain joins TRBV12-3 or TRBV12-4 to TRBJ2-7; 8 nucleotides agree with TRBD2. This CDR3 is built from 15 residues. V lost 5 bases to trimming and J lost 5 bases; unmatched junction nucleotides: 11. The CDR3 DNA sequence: TGTGCCAGCAGTCCGGGACTAGTCGTTGAGGACGAGCAGTACTTC. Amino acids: CASSPGLVVEDEQYF.